The 14 T cell receptor beta chains below all came from one sample that was sequenced in a study of technical replicates of blood from several donors. The assay was immunoSEQ multiplex PCR, and TCRdb's table has in-frame clones only and misses some. The sample carries roughly 81,000 clones, 97% recorded once. Sequences were obtained from T cells isolated from PBMCs. These receptor sequences come from a human donor in good health.

The chain recombines TRBV11-3 with TRBJ2-3, with D tentatively TRBD1 (5 bases). V was clipped by 0 bases and J by 2 bases, with 6 bases between them. CDR1 and CDR2 from the germline V gene are SGHNT and YENEEA. The CDR3 runs to 14 residues. CDR3 protein: CASSLDGATDTQYF. CDR3 DNA: TGTGCCAGCAGCTTAGATGGGGCCACAGATACGCAGTATTTT.

The chain combines TRBV6-6 with TRBJ2-1; 9 nucleotides align to TRBD1. The length of the CDR3 is 16 residues. The J segment lost 2 bases and the V segment lost 7 bases, leaving 9 bases of the junction unmatched. The germline gives CDR1 MNHNY, CDR2 SVGAGI (reference sequence). The CDR3 sequence is CASTPSRDRAYNEQFF. The DNA for the CDR3 is TGTGCCAGCACCCCTTCTAGGGACAGGGCCTACAATGAGCAGTTCTTC.

The chain has TRBV30 and TRBJ2-1; tentative D call: TRBD1 (5 bases). Germline CDR1 is GTSNPN and CDR2 is SVGIG (reference sequence). Trimming shortened V by 0 bases and J by 6 bases, and 12 bases separated the two germline ends. The CDR3 has 14 residues. CDR3 loop: CAWSVGRGLNEQFF. The CDR3 nucleotides are TGTGCCTGGAGTGTTGGTAGGGGTCTCAATGAGCAGTTCTTC.

The chain joins TRBV6-1 to TRBJ1-4; D remains unclear. The CDR3 is 12 amino acids. Germline V CDR1 and CDR2: MNHNS, SASEGT. Deletions cut 8 bases from V and 7 bases from J, with 11 bases between. The CDR3 DNA follows: TGTGCCAGCTCTGGCGGTTTTGAAAAACTGTTTTTT. Protein product: CASSGGFEKLFF.

The chain's CDR3 is CASSPAGTDSSGNTIYF. The CDR3 nucleotides are TGTGCCAGCTCTCCCGCGGGGACGGATAGCTCTGGAAACACCATATATTTT. The chain combines TRBV18 with TRBJ1-3; TRBD1 is a possible D gene (5 bases). V lost 6 bases, J lost 0 bases, and 18 bases lay in between. The CDR3 is made up of 17 amino acids. Germline V CDR1 and CDR2: KGHSH, LQKENI.

This chain joins TRBV7-9 and TRBJ2-2; weak D call: TRBD1 (6 bases). Trimming cost V 7 bases and J 2 bases, with 17 bases left between them. The CDR3 totals 16 residues. Germline V CDR1 and CDR2: SEHNR, FQNEAQ (reference sequence). CDR3 protein: CASIFMGQLNTGELFF. The CDR3 DNA reads as TGTGCCAGCATCTTTATGGGACAACTTAACACCGGGGAGCTGTTTTTT.

This rearrangement joins TRBV10-3 to TRBJ1-5, with 9 nucleotides matching TRBD1. V lost 9 bases and J lost 0; bases outside the gene matches: 9. The CDR3 is 16 amino acids. CDR1 and CDR2 from the germline V gene are ENHRY and SYGVKD. CDR3 sequence (DNA): TGTGCCATTGAATCTGAGGACAGGGGTAGCAATCAGCCCCAGCATTTT. As protein: CAIESEDRGSNQPQHF.

This rearrangement joins TRBV6-5 to TRBJ1-6; TRBD1 might be the D (6 bases). V was pared by 6 bases and J by 4 bases, with 13 bases between. This CDR3 is 15 amino acids long. Germline V gives CDR1 MNHEY, CDR2 SVGAGI. The CDR3 region has the DNA TGTGCCAGCAGACATGGACAGTCGTATAATTCACCCCTCCACTTT. This translates into CASRHGQSYNSPLHF.

V is TRBV4-2 and J is TRBJ2-3, with 9 bases fitting TRBD1. J gave up 2 bases and V 0 bases, and 9 bases lay outside the gene matches. This CDR3 has 18 residues. Germline lookup yields CDR1 LGHNA and CDR2 YNFKEQ. The CDR3 reads CASSQEARTGAITDTQYF. CDR3 coding DNA: TGTGCCAGCAGCCAAGAAGCCCGGACAGGGGCCATCACAGATACGCAGTATTTT.

The chain is built from TRBV4-1 and TRBJ1-1, with D unclear. The germline V gene encodes CDR1 MGHRA and CDR2 YSYEKL. The CDR3 has 18 amino acids. The V end was cut by 3 bases, the J end by 0 bases, with 20 bases between. CDR3 bases: TGCGCCAGCAGCCACCCCCGGAAACAAAGACTTATGAACACTGAAGCTTTCTTT. Protein sequence: CASSHPRKQRLMNTEAFF.

This rearrangement joins TRBV5-8 to TRBJ2-7; 7 bases align to TRBD1. The junction had 4 bases not matched to a gene; V was cut back by 4 bases and J by 0 bases. This CDR3 is built from 14 residues. Germline lookup yields CDR1 SGHTS and CDR2 YDEGEE. The CDR3 DNA reads TGTGCCAGCAGCATCAGGGACAGCTCCTACGAGCAGTACTTC. This codes for CASSIRDSSYEQYF. Full variable domain (outside the CDR3, taken from reference TRBV5-8 and TRBJ2-7): EAGVTQSPTHLIKTRGQQATLRCSPISGHTSVYWYQQALGLGLQFLLWYDEGEERNRGNFPPRFSGRQFPNYSSELNVNALELEDSALYLCASSIRDSSYEQYFGPGTRLTVT.

CDR3 protein: CASSADPTSGLGGDEQFF. CDR3 nucleotide sequence: TGTGCCAGCAGCGCAGATCCGACTAGCGGGCTGGGAGGGGATGAGCAGTTCTTC. The chain uses TRBV5-4 and TRBJ2-1; TRBD2 matches at 10 bases. The germline gives CDR1 SGHNT, CDR2 YYREEE (reference sequence). V gave up 4 bases and J gave up 8 bases; unmatched junction bases: 18. The CDR3 runs 18 residues.

The rearrangement links TRBV5-1 to TRBJ2-5, with D possibly TRBD2 on 6 matching bases. Germline lookup yields CDR1 SGHRS and CDR2 YFSETQ. V dropped 3 bases and J dropped 8 bases, with 8 bases sitting between them. There are 11 residues in the CDR3. This chain's CDR3 is CASSYGRTQYF. CDR3 nucleotide sequence: TGCGCCAGCAGCTACGGGAGAACCCAGTACTTC.

V and J are TRBV6-5 and TRBJ2-1; maybe TRBD2 (6 bases). With 5 bases removed from V and 4 bases from J, the gap between germline ends came to 12 bases. Per the germline V gene, CDR1 is MNHEY and CDR2 is SVGAGI. The CDR3 totals 14 residues. CDR3 nucleotides: TGTGCCAGCAGTACCAGACTAGGTTACAATGAGCAGTTCTTC. Protein sequence: CASSTRLGYNEQFF.